The clone carrying this T cell receptor beta chain was seen a handful of times. Template switching created a universal primer site, and the cDNA included unique molecular identifiers. TCRdb re-called the 5' RACE reads with MiXCR, one entry per CDR3 protein. Here the sample spans 460,000 or so distinct CDR3 sequences, 12% to 15% being singletons. Looked up from germline, CDR1 is ENHRY and CDR2 is SYGVKD. V shed 6 bases, J shed 2 bases, and the junction held 5 bases outside the gene matches. There are 16 residues in the CDR3. This specimen belongs to a study of identical twins. The sample also formed part of further work on yellow fever vaccine responses in identical twins.

The specimen was CD4+ T cells sorted from blood. The sequence was obtained from a woman aged 18-29 years in good health. The chain links TRBV10-3 to TRBJ2-3; 13 positions match TRBD2. CDR3 nucleotides: TGTGCCATCAGGGGGACTAGCGGGAACCTCACAGATACGCAGTATTTT. As protein: CAIRGTSGNLTDTQYF.